This T cell receptor (beta chain) appears in the sequencing data of a study of blood T cells in healthy people across ages (dated by TCRdb to between 2015 and 2017). About the full investigation: In model experiments, roughly one uniquely barcoded TCR beta cDNA molecule per two T cells was captured by template switching. To track age-related changes in TCR beta repertoire diversity, the study relied on deep sequencing normalized with unique cDNA molecular identifiers. Four age groups were formed from the donors: young (average roughly 15 years), middle-aged (around 40), aged (around 62) and long-lived (approximately 78). To avoid experimental bias, donors of different ages were randomly spread across the sequencing lanes. For two donors (one aged 18 to 30 and one aged 80 or older), the study analyzed two additional independent replicas of 1 million unique cDNA reads from the same blood draw. The research as a whole found: Because donor CMV infection status was unknown, age-related changes in expanded clonotypes were potentially confounded. As age increased, observed TCR beta diversity per million T cells dropped in a roughly linear way, and a significant reduction was already evident by age 40. Estimates of total diversity based on one million sequenced T cells were regarded as lower bounds and as underestimates. Compared with the aged group, the long-lived group had more naive CD4+ T cells, fewer expanded clones and increased TCR diversity, a pattern suggesting age selection. The percentage of naive T cells measured by flow cytometry correlated strongly with observed TCR beta diversity. Conclusive comparison of naive and antigen-experienced compartments was prevented by the profiling of bulk unsorted PBMCs.

This clonotype was detected a few times. Its antigen target is currently unknown. Base-call qualities are not available, and no considerably larger clone is one nucleotide away. Deletion took 8 bases off V and 6 bases off J, with a span of 16 bases between the germline ends. CDR1 LGHDT and CDR2 YNNKEL were looked up in the germline V gene (reference sequence). From cysteine to phenylalanine, the CDR3 is 13 amino acids long. Only the CDR3 portion is preserved as DNA: 39 bases, with reading frame beginning at the first base. Systemically healthy Caucasian individuals from Russia, around 39 in total and aged about 6 to 90 years, were included as donors. Around 9.9 milliliters of peripheral blood were collected from each donor into EDTA-treated Vacutainer tubes. PBMCs were isolated by Ficoll-Paque density-gradient centrifugation, with at least 6 million obtained per sample. Trizol reagent was used to extract total RNA from PBMCs, with at least 5 micrograms per sample. For every donor, an aliquot of PBMCs went through flow cytometry to measure the percentages of naive CD45RAhigh/CD27high T cells.

Receptor amplification or capture employed 5' RACE. Sequencing was performed on an Illumina HiSeq 2500. A second PCR of roughly 7 to 11 cycles was performed with a sample-barcoded 5' primer and a J-beta primer mix. A template-switch 5' adaptor carrying 12 random nucleotides introduced a unique molecular identifier onto each TCR beta cDNA molecule. Each sample yielded at least 2.5 million CDR3-containing paired-end reads. First-strand cDNA was synthesized from all RNA with the Mint cDNA synthesis kit, primed by a TRBC-specific oligonucleotide. Following uracil-DNA glycosylase treatment, a first 18-cycle PCR with universal primers M1SS and BC2_uni_R was performed on all cDNA. On the study's bioinformatics: Each sample was normalized by randomly selecting 1 million high-quality reads, each carrying a distinct molecular identifier. Instead of being binned into consensus sequences, reads that shared molecular identifiers were thrown out. MiTCR, set to a Q25 quality threshold and the strictest error-elimination algorithm, was used for CDR3 identification, clonotype clustering and error correction. Lower-bound total TCR beta diversity was estimated with a nonparametric unseen species model using Euler transformation. TCRdb's own reprocessing of the public reads used fastp at Q25 and MiXCR and kept productive beta chains. Entries that share a CDR3 protein sequence are merged under the most common genes and DNA. None of the V and J calls come from the authors' own analysis; TCRdb made them. This sample is represented by around 870,000 distinct CDR3 sequences; less than 35% of them were singletons. The leading ten clones occupy roughly a sixth of the sample.

The chain employs TRBV3-1 and TRBJ1-2, with the D segment identity uncertain. Input material: blood. The sequence was obtained from a woman aged 80 or older in good health. The CDR3 here reads CASARGGWDGYTF. The DNA sequence is as follows: TGTGCCAGCGCTCGGGGAGGCTGGGATGGCTACACCTTC. The full variable domain, completed from the reference TRBV3-1 and TRBJ1-2 proteins outside the CDR3, reads DTAVSQTPKYLVTQMGNDKSIKCEQNLGHDTMYWYKQDSKKFLKIMFSYNNKELIINETVPNRFSPKSPDKAHLNLHINSLELGDSAVYFCASARGGWDGYTFGSGTRLTVV.